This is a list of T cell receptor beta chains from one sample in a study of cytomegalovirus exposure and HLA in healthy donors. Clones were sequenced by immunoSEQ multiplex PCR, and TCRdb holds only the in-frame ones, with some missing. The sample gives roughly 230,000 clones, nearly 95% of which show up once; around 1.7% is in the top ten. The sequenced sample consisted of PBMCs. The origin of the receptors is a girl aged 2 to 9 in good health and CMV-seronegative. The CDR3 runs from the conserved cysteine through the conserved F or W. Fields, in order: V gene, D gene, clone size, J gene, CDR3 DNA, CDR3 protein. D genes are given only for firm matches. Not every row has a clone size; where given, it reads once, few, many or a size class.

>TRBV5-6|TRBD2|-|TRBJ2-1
TGTGCCAGCAGCTTGGGGACTAGCTACAATGAGCAGTTCTTC
CASSLGTSYNEQFF
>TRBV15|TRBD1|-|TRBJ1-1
TGTGCCACCTCGACAGGGGGCGCGTTCACTGAAGCTTTCTTT
CATSTGGAFTEAFF
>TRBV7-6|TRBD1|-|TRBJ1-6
TGTGCCAGCAGCCAGGGACAGGGTAATTCACCCCTCCACTTT
CASSQGQGNSPLHF
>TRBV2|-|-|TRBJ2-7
TGTGCCAGCAGTGACAAAGATAGACAGACCAGCTACGAGCAGTACTTC
CASSDKDRQTSYEQYF
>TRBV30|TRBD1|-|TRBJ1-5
TGTGCCTGGAGTGTACGGTGGACAGGGGCGGGTCGGGATCAGCCCCAGCATTTT
CAWSVRWTGAGRDQPQHF
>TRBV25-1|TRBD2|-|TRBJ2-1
TGTGCCAGCAGTGAACGAAGCGGGAGGCGACCCAATGAGCAGTTCTTC
CASSERSGRRPNEQFF
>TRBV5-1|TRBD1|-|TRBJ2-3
TGCGCCAGCAGCCCAGGGGGTATCACAGATACGCAGTATTTT
CASSPGGITDTQYF
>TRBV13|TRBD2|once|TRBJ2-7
TGTGCCAGCAGCCGCGGGGGGGCATACGAGCAGTACTTC
CASSRGGAYEQYF
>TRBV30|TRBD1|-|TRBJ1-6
TGTGCCTGGAGTGACAGGGGGTTTATGGCACCCCTCCACTTT
CAWSDRGFMAPLHF
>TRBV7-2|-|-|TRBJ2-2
TGTGCCAGCAGCCCTTCGCTACAGGTTACCGGGGAGCTGTTTTTT
CASSPSLQVTGELFF
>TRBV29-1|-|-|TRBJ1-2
TGCAGCGTTGAAGAGGAGGGTTGGGCCTATGGCTACACCTTC
CSVEEEGWAYGYTF
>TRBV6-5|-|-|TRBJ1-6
TGTGCCAGCAGTTATTTTGGGGGCGGCAATTCACCCCTCCACTTT
CASSYFGGGNSPLHF
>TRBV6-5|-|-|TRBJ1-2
TGTGCCAGCAGTTACACCCCAGGCGCTGGCTACACCTTC
CASSYTPGAGYTF
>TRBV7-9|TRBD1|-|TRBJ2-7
TGTGCCAGCAGCTTACCCGGGACAGGGACCTACGAGCAGTACTTC
CASSLPGTGTYEQYF
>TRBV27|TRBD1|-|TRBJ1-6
TGTGCCAGCAGTTTGTTGGACAGGGAAAATTCACCCCTCCACTTT
CASSLLDRENSPLHF
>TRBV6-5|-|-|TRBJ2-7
TGTGCCAGCAGCAAAGCAATGGACGAGCAGTACTTC
CASSKAMDEQYF
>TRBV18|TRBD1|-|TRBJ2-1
TGTGCCAGCTCACCGGTTGAGGGGGCCAATGAGCAGTTCTTC
CASSPVEGANEQFF
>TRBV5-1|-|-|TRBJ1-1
TGCGCCAGCAGCTTAACGGGATCCATGAACACTGAAGCTTTCTTT
CASSLTGSMNTEAFF
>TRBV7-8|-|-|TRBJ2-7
TGTGCCAGCAGCCATAGCTACGAGCAGTACTTC
CASSHSYEQYF
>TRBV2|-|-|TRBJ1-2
TGTGCCAGCAGTGGCGCAGGTTATGGCTACACCTTC
CASSGAGYGYTF
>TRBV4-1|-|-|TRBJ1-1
TGCGCCAGCAGCCCCAGGGGTTTGTACACTGAAGCTTTCTTT
CASSPRGLYTEAFF
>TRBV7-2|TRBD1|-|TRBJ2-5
TGTGCCAGCAGCGACAAGCTCCGGGACAGGGAGACCCAGTACTTC
CASSDKLRDRETQYF
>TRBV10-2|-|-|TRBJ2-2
TGCGCCAGCCACTCGAAAGGGAGGACCGGGGAGCTGTTTTTT
CASHSKGRTGELFF